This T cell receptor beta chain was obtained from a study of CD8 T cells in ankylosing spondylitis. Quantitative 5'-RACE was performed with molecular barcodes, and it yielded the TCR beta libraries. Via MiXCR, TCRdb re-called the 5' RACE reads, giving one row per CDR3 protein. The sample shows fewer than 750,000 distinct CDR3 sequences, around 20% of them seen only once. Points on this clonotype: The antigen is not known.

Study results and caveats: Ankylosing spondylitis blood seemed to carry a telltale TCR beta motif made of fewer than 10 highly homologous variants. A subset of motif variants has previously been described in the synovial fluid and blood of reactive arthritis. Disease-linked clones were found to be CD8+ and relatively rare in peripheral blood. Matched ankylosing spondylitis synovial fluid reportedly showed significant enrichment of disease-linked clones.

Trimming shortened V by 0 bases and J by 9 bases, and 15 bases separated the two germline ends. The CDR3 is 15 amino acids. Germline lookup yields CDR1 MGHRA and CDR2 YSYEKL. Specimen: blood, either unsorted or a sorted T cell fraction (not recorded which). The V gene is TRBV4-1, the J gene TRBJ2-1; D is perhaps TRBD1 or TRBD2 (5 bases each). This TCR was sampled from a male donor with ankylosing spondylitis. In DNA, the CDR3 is TGCGCCAGCAGCCAAGATGTCCAGGGAGCTCGTGAGCAGTTCTTC. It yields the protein CASSQDVQGAREQFF.